The rows below give T cell receptor beta chains drawn from one sample of a study of T-cell memory formation after mild COVID-19. TCRdb passed the 5' RACE reads through MiXCR, listing each CDR3 protein once. The sample lists fewer than 250,000 distinct CDR3 sequences; approximately 30% were seen once. The specimen sequenced was PBMCs or a T cell subset sorted from them (not recorded which). The receptors stem from an adult woman who had mild COVID-19 (a few samples of this study predate the infection). Cell type and time point are not known. The CDR3 runs from the conserved cysteine through the conserved F or W. The D gene is left open where the match is weak. Part of the rows lack a size; the others show once, few, many or a class for expanded clones.

V gene	D gene	J gene	clone size	CDR3 DNA	CDR3 protein
TRBV12-3/TRBV12-4	-	TRBJ2-7	-	TGTGCCAGCAGTCCTCGGACAGCATCCTACGAGCAGTACTTC	CASSPRTASYEQYF
TRBV7-3	-	TRBJ1-1	-	TGTGCCAGCAGCTTAACGATGGCGAACACTGAAGCTTTCTTT	CASSLTMANTEAFF
TRBV20-1	TRBD1	TRBJ1-6	-	TGCAGTGCTCAGCTAACAGGGGGGGTTACGAATTCACCCCTCCACTTT	CSAQLTGGVTNSPLHF
TRBV29-1	-	TRBJ1-1	few	TGCAGCGTTAGGAAGGAGAGAAGGACTGAAGCTTTCTTT	CSVRKERRTEAFF
TRBV7-3	TRBD2	TRBJ2-1	-	TGTGCCAGCAGCCCTTATTCTAGCGGGGGTTACAATGAGCAGTTCTTC	CASSPYSSGGYNEQFF
TRBV7-2	TRBD2	TRBJ2-1	-	TGTGCCAGCAGCCCCGTTGGAGCGGGAGGGCCTAGCTCCTACAATGAGCAGTTCTTC	CASSPVGAGGPSSYNEQFF
TRBV5-1	-	TRBJ1-2	-	TGCGCCAGCAGCTTGGATGTGGAAGGGACCTCTTATGGCTACACCTTC	CASSLDVEGTSYGYTF
TRBV3-1	-	TRBJ2-1	-	TGTGCCAGCAGCCAAGGGGTGTCGGGTGAGCAGTTCTTC	CASSQGVSGEQFF
TRBV7-8	-	TRBJ1-4	-	TGTGCCAGCAGCTCCCTGACAGGAAACCATGAAAAACTGTTTTTT	CASSSLTGNHEKLFF
TRBV7-2	TRBD2	TRBJ2-5	-	TGTGCCAGCAGCTCACCTAGCGGTCCGGGGGAGACCCAGTACTTC	CASSSPSGPGETQYF
TRBV7-2	TRBD2	TRBJ2-1	-	TGTGCCAGCACGGGGGGAATCCAGGGTAGCGATGAGCAGTTCTTC	CASTGGIQGSDEQFF
TRBV20-1	TRBD2	TRBJ2-1	few	TGCAGTGCTCGGGGACTAGCGGGAGGGATTGAGCAGTTCTTC	CSARGLAGGIEQFF
TRBV7-6	TRBD2	TRBJ2-2	many	TGTGCCAGCAGCCCAGGGACTAAGAATGCCGGGGAGCTGTTTTTT	CASSPGTKNAGELFF
TRBV5-1	-	TRBJ2-6	few	TGCGCCAGCAGCTTCACAGGGTTCTCACACCTTTCTGGGGCCAACGTCCTGACTTTC	CASSFTGFSHLSGANVLTF
TRBV24-1	TRBD1	TRBJ2-7	-	TGTGCCACCAGTGATACCGGACAGGCGATCTACGAGCAGTACTTC	CATSDTGQAIYEQYF
TRBV5-1	-	TRBJ2-3	-	TGCGCCAGCAGATCTAGCCAGGCCGCAGATACGCAGTATTTT	CASRSSQAADTQYF
TRBV4-1	-	TRBJ2-2	-	TGCGCCAGCAACCTACAGGGTGGCGGGGAGCTGTTTTTT	CASNLQGGGELFF
TRBV4-1	-	TRBJ1-1	-	TGCGCCAGCAGCCAAGATCAGTATCGGACAGCACTGAACACTGAAGCTTTCTTT	CASSQDQYRTALNTEAFF